This TCR beta chain was identified in a study of beta chain features in type 1 diabetes. Findings of the study overall: There was a possibility that cDNA sequencing over-represented cells with high TCR expression. At VDJ recombination sites, type 1 diabetes patients had fewer insertions and more deleted nucleotides.

A remark on this clone: Antigen: not known.

Per germline, CDR1 LNHDA and CDR2 SQIVND (reference sequence). The CDR3 extends over 14 amino acids. The V and J ends lost 3 bases and 4 bases respectively, with 9 bases between them. Expressed TCRB transcripts were sequenced because the entire RNA isolate underwent reverse transcription. Method: immunoSEQ multiplex PCR; TCRdb's copy keeps in-frame clones and lacks some. The table includes about 400,000 clones, over 9.5% detected once. Purities over 98% were achieved in all sorted populations. The sequence came from a man aged 18 to 30 in good health. This rearrangement joins TRBV19 to TRBJ2-2; no clear D gene. The sequencing input was naive CD4+ T cells from blood. CDR3 amino acids: CASSIQASTGELFF. CDR3 nucleotides: TGTGCCAGTAGTATTCAGGCTTCCACCGGGGAGCTGTTTTTT.